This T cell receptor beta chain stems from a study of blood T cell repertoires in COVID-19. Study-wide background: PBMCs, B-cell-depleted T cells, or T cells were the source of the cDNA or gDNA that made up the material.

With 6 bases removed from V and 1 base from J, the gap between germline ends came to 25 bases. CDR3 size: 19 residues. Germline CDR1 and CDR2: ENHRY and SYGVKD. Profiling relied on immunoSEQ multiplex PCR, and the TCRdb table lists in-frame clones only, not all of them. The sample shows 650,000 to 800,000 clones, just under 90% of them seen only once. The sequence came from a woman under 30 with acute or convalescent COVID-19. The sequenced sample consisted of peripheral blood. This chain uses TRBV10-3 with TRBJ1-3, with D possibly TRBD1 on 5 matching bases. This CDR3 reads CAIRDFRASRTGSGNTIYF. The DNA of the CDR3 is TGTGCCATCAGAGACTTCAGGGCGTCTAGAACGGGTTCTGGAAACACCATATATTTT.